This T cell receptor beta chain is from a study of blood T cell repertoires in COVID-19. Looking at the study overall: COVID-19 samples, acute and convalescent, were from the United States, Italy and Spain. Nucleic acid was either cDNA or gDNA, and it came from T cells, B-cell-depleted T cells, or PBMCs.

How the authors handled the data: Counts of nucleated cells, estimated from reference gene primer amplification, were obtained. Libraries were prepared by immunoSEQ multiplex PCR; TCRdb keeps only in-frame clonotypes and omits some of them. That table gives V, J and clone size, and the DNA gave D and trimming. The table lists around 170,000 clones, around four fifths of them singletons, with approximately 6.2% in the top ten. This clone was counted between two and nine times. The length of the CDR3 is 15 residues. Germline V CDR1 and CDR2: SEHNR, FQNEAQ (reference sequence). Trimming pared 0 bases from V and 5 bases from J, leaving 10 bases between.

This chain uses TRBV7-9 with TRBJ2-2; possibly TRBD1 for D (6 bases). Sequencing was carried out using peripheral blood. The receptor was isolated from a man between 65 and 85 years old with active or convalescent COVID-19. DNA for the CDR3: TGTGCCAGCAGCTTAGCGGACAGACCGACCGGGGAGCTGTTTTTT. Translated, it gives CASSLADRPTGELFF.